The rows below give T cell receptor beta chains drawn from one sample of a study of cytomegalovirus exposure and HLA in healthy donors. Here immunoSEQ multiplex PCR was the method, and the copy in TCRdb shows in-frame clones only, minus some. Seen here are 90,000 to 150,000 clones, approximately 86% observed once, and the top ten hold about 4.3%. Sequencing used PBMCs. These receptors were collected from a man younger than 35 in good health and CMV-seropositive. The conserved cysteine and the conserved F or W are not part of the CDR3 here. Not every row has a clone size; where given, it reads once, few, many or a size class.

size: NA; V: TRBV5-4; J: TRBJ1-1; CDR3: ASSLLQGNTEAF
size: NA; V: TRBV6-4; J: TRBJ2-1; CDR3: ASSPFGGGAGNEQF
size: NA; V: TRBV11-2; J: TRBJ2-3; CDR3: ASSLGQGSTDTQY
size: few; V: TRBV6-5; J: TRBJ2-3; CDR3: ASSSPTRDTDTQY
size: NA; V: TRBV5-8; J: TRBJ1-5; CDR3: ASSGGQGHQPQH
size: NA; V: TRBV19; J: TRBJ2-3; CDR3: ASTTTSTDTQY
size: NA; V: TRBV10-3; J: TRBJ2-1; CDR3: AITAWLDNEQF
size: once; V: TRBV2; J: TRBJ2-1; CDR3: ASSMGQAYNEQF
size: NA; V: TRBV27; J: TRBJ1-5; CDR3: ASSWTGSQPQH
size: NA; V: TRBV5-1; J: TRBJ2-3; CDR3: ASSLVGQRLSSDTQY
size: NA; V: TRBV15; J: TRBJ1-5; CDR3: ATSRGPYSNQPQH
size: NA; V: TRBV27; J: TRBJ1-2; CDR3: ASSFTYPEIQGGGYT
size: NA; V: TRBV9; J: TRBJ1-1; CDR3: ASSSDNQGPPLL
size: NA; V: TRBV5-1; J: TRBJ2-3; CDR3: ASSYSLRPDTQY
size: NA; V: TRBV7-9; J: TRBJ2-5; CDR3: ASSYLAGVQETQY
size: NA; V: TRBV5-1; J: TRBJ2-3; CDR3: ASRETGGADTQY
size: NA; V: TRBV4-2; J: TRBJ2-1; CDR3: ASSQETSGYYNEQF
size: NA; V: TRBV5-6; J: TRBJ1-5; CDR3: ASSPAPAGPQH
size: NA; V: TRBV6-1; J: TRBJ1-4; CDR3: ASSESRWSGEKLF
size: NA; V: TRBV11-2; J: TRBJ2-7; CDR3: ASSLVPGSYEQY
size: NA; V: TRBV4-1; J: TRBJ1-5; CDR3: ASSQDQGYSNQPQH
size: NA; V: TRBV2; J: TRBJ1-3; CDR3: ASKGGRTPGNTIY
size: NA; V: TRBV19; J: TRBJ2-6; CDR3: ASSIGGGGANVLT
size: NA; V: TRBV18; J: TRBJ2-7; CDR3: ASLTGGSYEQY
size: NA; V: TRBV5-6; J: TRBJ1-2; CDR3: ASSYSGGSNYGYT
size: many; V: TRBV30; J: TRBJ1-2; CDR3: AWSRDRPKGYT
size: NA; V: TRBV5-1; J: TRBJ1-1; CDR3: ASSLGTEFTEAF
size: NA; V: TRBV7-9; J: TRBJ1-2; CDR3: ASSAMTGIGDYGYT
size: NA; V: TRBV27; J: TRBJ2-1; CDR3: ASSQPTASSYNEQF
size: NA; V: TRBV5-8; J: TRBJ1-2; CDR3: ASSLGGGRNYGYT
size: NA; V: TRBV19; J: TRBJ1-5; CDR3: ASSIPGGGQPQH
size: NA; V: TRBV5-1; J: TRBJ2-3; CDR3: ASSLGSGGASTDTQY
size: NA; V: TRBV5-1; J: TRBJ2-3; CDR3: ASSLDPSGQGADTQY
size: NA; V: TRBV6-4; J: TRBJ2-2; CDR3: ASSRDRYTGELF
size: NA; V: TRBV28; J: TRBJ2-7; CDR3: ASSLTAMSSYEQY
size: NA; V: TRBV6-1; J: TRBJ1-3; CDR3: ASRRQGYSGNTIY
size: NA; V: TRBV5-1; J: TRBJ2-6; CDR3: ASSLAPRSGANVLT
size: NA; V: TRBV27; J: TRBJ2-3; CDR3: ASGPLSVDTQY
size: NA; V: TRBV2; J: TRBJ1-4; CDR3: ASSDPRTGKGTNEKLF
size: NA; V: TRBV7-9; J: TRBJ2-3; CDR3: AIAQGTLSDTQY
size: NA; V: TRBV5-1; J: TRBJ2-5; CDR3: ASSLDGDRRETQY
size: NA; V: TRBV6-6; J: TRBJ1-6; CDR3: ASTSRDNSPLH
size: NA; V: TRBV27; J: TRBJ2-7; CDR3: ASSFQGQGSYEQY
size: NA; V: TRBV7-2; J: TRBJ2-3; CDR3: ASSGAGGRYNTQY
size: NA; V: TRBV18; J: TRBJ1-3; CDR3: ASSPTGPSGNTIY
size: NA; V: TRBV2; J: TRBJ1-1; CDR3: ARPRQGTGTEAF
size: NA; V: TRBV9; J: TRBJ2-3; CDR3: ASKGASGTDTQY
size: few; V: TRBV5-6; J: TRBJ2-7; CDR3: ASSKGTLYEQY
size: NA; V: TRBV19; J: TRBJ1-2; CDR3: ASSILPLANYGYT
size: NA; V: TRBV6-5; J: TRBJ2-2; CDR3: ASSYYSSFTTGELF